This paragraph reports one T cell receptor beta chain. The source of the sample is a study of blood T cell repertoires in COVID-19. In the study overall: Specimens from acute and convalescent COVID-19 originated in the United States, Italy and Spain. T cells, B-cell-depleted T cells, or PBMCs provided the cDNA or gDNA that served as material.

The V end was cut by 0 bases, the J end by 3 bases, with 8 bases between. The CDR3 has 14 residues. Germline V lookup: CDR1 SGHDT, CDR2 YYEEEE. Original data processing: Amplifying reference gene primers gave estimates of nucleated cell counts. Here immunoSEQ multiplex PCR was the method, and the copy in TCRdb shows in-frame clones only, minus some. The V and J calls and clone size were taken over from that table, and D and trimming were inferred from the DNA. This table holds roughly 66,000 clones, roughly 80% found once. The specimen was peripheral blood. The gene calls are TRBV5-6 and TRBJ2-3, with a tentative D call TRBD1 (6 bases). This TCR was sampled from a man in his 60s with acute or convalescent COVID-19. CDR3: CASSLEGVTDTQYF. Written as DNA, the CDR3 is TGTGCCAGCAGCTTGGAGGGGGTTACAGATACGCAGTATTTT.